These T cell receptor beta chains were read from a single sample in a study of monozygotic twins with inflammatory bowel disease. TCRdb re-called the 5' RACE reads and catalogs CDR3 proteins one per entry, DNA excluded. The clone table shows about 300,000 distinct CDR3 sequences, with the ten largest holding approximately 5.9%. The sample comprised blood. The receptors were sampled from a human donor with ulcerative colitis or Crohn's disease, or a healthy co-twin of an affected twin (not recorded which). Each CDR3 is given with its conserved first and last residue. Fields, in order: J gene, V gene, CDR3 protein.

J: TRBJ2-7
V: TRBV6-5
CDR3: CASSYSRDLGVYEQYF

J: TRBJ2-3
V: TRBV5-1
CDR3: CASSLVGGLGDTQYF

J: TRBJ2-2
V: TRBV20-1
CDR3: CSTSRAGELFF

J: TRBJ1-2
V: TRBV12-3/TRBV12-4
CDR3: CASRLTGTPVHGYTF

J: TRBJ1-4
V: TRBV18
CDR3: CASSPEGDEKLFF

J: TRBJ2-5
V: TRBV5-1
CDR3: CASSRDARTQYF

J: TRBJ1-2
V: TRBV29-1
CDR3: CSVEWDLQNYGYTF

J: TRBJ2-1
V: TRBV28
CDR3: CASSGIAGGDDEQFF

J: TRBJ2-2
V: TRBV7-2
CDR3: CASSPVPEVAGELFF

J: TRBJ1-5
V: TRBV6-1
CDR3: CASRDEGTGNQPQHF

J: TRBJ2-7
V: TRBV21-1
CDR3: CASSNSGIPYEQYF